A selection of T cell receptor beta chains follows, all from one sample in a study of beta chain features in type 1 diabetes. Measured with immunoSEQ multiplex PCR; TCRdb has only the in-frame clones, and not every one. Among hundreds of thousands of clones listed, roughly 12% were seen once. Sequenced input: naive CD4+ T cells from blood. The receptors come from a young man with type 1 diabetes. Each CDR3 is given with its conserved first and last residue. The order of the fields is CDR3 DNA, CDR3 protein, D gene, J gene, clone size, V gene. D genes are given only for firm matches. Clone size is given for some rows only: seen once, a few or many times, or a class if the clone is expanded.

DNA: TGTGCCAGCAGAGGTACAGGGGGCACCAATGAAAAACTGTTTTTT; CDR3: CASRGTGGTNEKLFF; D: TRBD1; J: TRBJ1-4; size: few; V: TRBV7-9
DNA: TGTGCCAGCAGGGGGTACGGACACCCCTACGAGCAGTACTTC; CDR3: CASRGYGHPYEQYF; D: -; J: TRBJ2-7; size: few; V: TRBV11-2
DNA: TGTGCCTTCACGTTCGTAACCGACACTGAAGCTTTCTTT; CDR3: CAFTFVTDTEAFF; D: -; J: TRBJ1-1; size: few; V: TRBV30
DNA: TGTGCCAGCAGCTTAGATCGCCAGGGCTACACCTTC; CDR3: CASSLDRQGYTF; D: -; J: TRBJ1-2; size: once; V: TRBV11-2
DNA: TGTGCCAGCAACCTGGGACAGGGAAAGAACTATGGCTACACCTTC; CDR3: CASNLGQGKNYGYTF; D: TRBD1; J: TRBJ1-2; size: few; V: TRBV6-1
DNA: TGTGCCAGCAGTGTACTGAGCGGGAACACCGGGGAGCTGTTTTTT; CDR3: CASSVLSGNTGELFF; D: -; J: TRBJ2-2; size: -; V: TRBV2
DNA: TGTGCCTGGAGCCTCGCGACGGCACTAGCCAAAAACATTCAGTACTTC; CDR3: CAWSLATALAKNIQYF; D: -; J: TRBJ2-4; size: few; V: TRBV30
DNA: TGTGCCAGTAGTCCTCGGGACAAAAACATTCAGTACTTC; CDR3: CASSPRDKNIQYF; D: -; J: TRBJ2-4; size: -; V: TRBV19
DNA: TGCAGCGTTGTGTGGTCCTACGAGCAGTACTTC; CDR3: CSVVWSYEQYF; D: -; J: TRBJ2-7; size: -; V: TRBV29-1
DNA: TGTGCCTGGGACAGGGGAGGGACTGAAGCTTTCTTT; CDR3: CAWDRGGTEAFF; D: TRBD1; J: TRBJ1-1; size: few; V: TRBV30